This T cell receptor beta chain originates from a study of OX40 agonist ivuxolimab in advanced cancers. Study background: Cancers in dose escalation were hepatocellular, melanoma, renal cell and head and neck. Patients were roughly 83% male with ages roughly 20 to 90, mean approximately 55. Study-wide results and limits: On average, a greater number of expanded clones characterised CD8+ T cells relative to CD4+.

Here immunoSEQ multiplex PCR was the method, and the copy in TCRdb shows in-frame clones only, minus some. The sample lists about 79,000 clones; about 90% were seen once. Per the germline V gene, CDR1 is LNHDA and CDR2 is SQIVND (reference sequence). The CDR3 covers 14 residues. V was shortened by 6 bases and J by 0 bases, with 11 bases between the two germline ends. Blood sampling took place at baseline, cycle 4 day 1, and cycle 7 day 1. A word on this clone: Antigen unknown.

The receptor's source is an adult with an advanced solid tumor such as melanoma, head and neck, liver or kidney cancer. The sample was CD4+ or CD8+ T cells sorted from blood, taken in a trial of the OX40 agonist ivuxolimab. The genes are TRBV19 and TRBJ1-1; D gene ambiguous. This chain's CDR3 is CASRPQPMNTEAFF. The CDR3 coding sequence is TGTGCCAGTAGGCCTCAACCCATGAACACTGAAGCTTTCTTT.